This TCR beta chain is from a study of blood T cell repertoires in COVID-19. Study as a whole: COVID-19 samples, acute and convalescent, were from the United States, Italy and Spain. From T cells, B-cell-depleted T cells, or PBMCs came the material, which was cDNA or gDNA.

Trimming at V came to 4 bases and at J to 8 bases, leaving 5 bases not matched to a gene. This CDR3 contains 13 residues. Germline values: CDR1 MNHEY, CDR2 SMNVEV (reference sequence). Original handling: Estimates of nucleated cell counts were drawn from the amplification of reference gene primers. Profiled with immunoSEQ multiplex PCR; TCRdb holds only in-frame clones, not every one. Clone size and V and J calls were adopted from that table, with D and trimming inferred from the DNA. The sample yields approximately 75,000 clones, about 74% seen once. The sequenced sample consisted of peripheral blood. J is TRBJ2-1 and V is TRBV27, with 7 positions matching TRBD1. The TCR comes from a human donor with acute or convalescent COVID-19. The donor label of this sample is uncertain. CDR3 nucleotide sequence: TGTGCCAGCAGTTACGGGACAGTTTATGAGCAGTTCTTC. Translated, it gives CASSYGTVYEQFF.